What follows describes a single T cell receptor beta chain. This clone was seen more than once but under ten times. Its antigen has not been determined. The sample holds no much larger clone one base away, and base qualities are not on file. These data are taken from a study of shared clonotypes between healthy human individuals (dated by TCRdb to 2020 to 2022). Context from the whole study: The cohort included three men and two women between 18 and 49 years of age. Per donor, three plates each were used for CD4 naive and CD4 memory, two for CD8 naive, and one for CD8 memory. Between about 0.85 and 8.9 billion PBMCs per donor were obtained by leukapheresis. To estimate repertoire size and how much clonotypes are shared between individuals, the study performed deep sequencing of blood TCR repertoires from a handful of healthy adults. To increase sequencing depth and limit assay-specific biases, different laboratories used diverse techniques to prepare libraries and sequence TCR repertoires.

Using the deep immunoSEQ assay, multiplex PCR amplified TCR CDR3 regions from genomic DNA. Genomic DNA extracted from each cell subset was distributed evenly over all wells of several immunoSEQ 96-well plates, and each plate served as one replicate. For sorted subsets, each replicate PCR was loaded with 200 ng genomic DNA, equivalent to about 30,000 T cell genomes. Purified libraries were measured with a Qubit 3.0 fluorometer, size-checked on a Bioanalyzer 2100, and measured again with the KAPA Library Quantification kit. Every immunoSEQ 96-well plate was sequenced on a separate single-read 150-cycle Illumina NextSeq 550 flow cell. The authors' pipeline ran thus. Because the immunoSEQ output held only junctional sequences and lacked quality scores, the filtering could not match the filtering applied to full-length reads. Sequences were annotated with PyIR, a Python wrapper for IgBLAST v1.9, and V/J genes and CDR3 were assigned using IMGT germline references. Reads were removed for weak V/J assignments (E-value above 1e-6), missing CDR3, stop codons, out-of-frame junctions, or ambiguous translated residues. V3J clonotypes were defined as sequences sharing an identical inferred V gene, J gene, and CDR3 amino acid sequence. The percentage overlap between two repertoires was calculated by dividing the number of shared unique clonotypes by the size of the smaller repertoire. Repertoire richness was assessed with RTK rarefaction, the Chao1 estimator, and Recon v2.1 estimates of unobserved clonotypes. For all TCRbeta clonotypes obtained by the gDNA method from several donors, generation probabilities were computed with OLGA. The table was pulled from immuneACCESS by TCRdb, which kept in-frame rearrangements only. Such tables lose some clones; where checked, under half of the loss comes from unresolved V genes, and the rest has no known cause. V and J calls and clone size are those listed in that table; D and trimming were worked out from the DNA. Recorded for this sample are 2,100,000 or so clones; approximately 94% of them occurred a single time. The ten largest clones represent roughly 0.13% of the sample.

Broad study findings and their caveats: Pairwise subsampling led to the expectation that sequencing depth would affect the degree of clonotype sharing among donors. Naive subsets generally had larger estimated clonotype richness than memory subsets did. Higher generation probabilities were observed for clonotypes shared by all four sorted-subset donors than for non-shared clonotypes. Sampling was restricted to blood, and TCR repertoires in tissue are likely to differ from TCR repertoires in blood. Rarefaction of sorted-subset datasets indicated incomplete sequencing despite the large sequencing depth. The small number of donors limited the genetic and exposure-history diversity represented. Sharing across four donors was observed for approximately 4.6% of naive CD4, 3% to 4% of naive CD8, 2% to 2.5% of memory CD4, and about 0.38% of memory CD8 clonotypes.

The germline V gene (reference sequence) supplies CDR1 GTSNPN and CDR2 SVGIG. Reading from cysteine to phenylalanine, the CDR3 counts 10 amino acids. The kept DNA is CDR3 alone, 30 bases in frame from the first base. The germline ends are 6 bases apart after V is trimmed by 2 bases and J by 8 bases. The donors were healthy, HIV-negative adults who had no recently reported acute infections or vaccinations. All donors were Caucasian adults living in Nashville, Tennessee, USA. CD4+ T cells were enriched through magnetic negative selection, after which naive cells were positively selected on CD45RA and the remaining negative fraction served as the memory subset. After blood collection by leukapheresis, PBMCs were isolated using Ficoll-Histopaque density gradient centrifugation and then cryopreserved in the vapor phase of liquid nitrogen. Purity and quantity of every magnetically sorted T cell population were checked by analytical flow cytometry. Genomic DNA was isolated from each sorted fraction and quantified by UV absorbance on a Nanodrop 2000c.

This clonotype was sampled from a young man in good health. The material sequenced was naive CD4+ T cells sorted from blood. What this sample's cell subset or site label stands for: CD45RA+ positively selected. The rearranged segments are TRBV30 and TRBJ1-1; the D gene is unclear. Here the CDR3 is given as CAWSPLEAFF. The nucleotide sequence reads as follows: TGTGCCTGGAGTCCACTCGAAGCTTTCTTT.